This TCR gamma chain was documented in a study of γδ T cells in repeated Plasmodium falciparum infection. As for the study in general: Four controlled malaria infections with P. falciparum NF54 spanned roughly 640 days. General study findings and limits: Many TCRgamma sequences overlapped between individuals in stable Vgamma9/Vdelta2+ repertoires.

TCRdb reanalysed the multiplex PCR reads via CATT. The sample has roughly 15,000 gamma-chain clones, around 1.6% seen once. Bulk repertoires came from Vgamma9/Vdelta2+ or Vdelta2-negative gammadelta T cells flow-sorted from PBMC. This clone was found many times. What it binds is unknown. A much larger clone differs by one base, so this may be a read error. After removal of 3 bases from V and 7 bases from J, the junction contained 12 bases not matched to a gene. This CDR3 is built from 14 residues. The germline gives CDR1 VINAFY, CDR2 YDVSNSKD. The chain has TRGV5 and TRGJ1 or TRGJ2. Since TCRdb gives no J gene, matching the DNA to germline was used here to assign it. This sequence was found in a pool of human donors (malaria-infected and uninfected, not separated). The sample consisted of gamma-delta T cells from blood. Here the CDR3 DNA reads TGTGCCACCTGGGACCCCCAGTCGGGATATAAGAAACTCTTT. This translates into CATWDPQSGYKKLF.